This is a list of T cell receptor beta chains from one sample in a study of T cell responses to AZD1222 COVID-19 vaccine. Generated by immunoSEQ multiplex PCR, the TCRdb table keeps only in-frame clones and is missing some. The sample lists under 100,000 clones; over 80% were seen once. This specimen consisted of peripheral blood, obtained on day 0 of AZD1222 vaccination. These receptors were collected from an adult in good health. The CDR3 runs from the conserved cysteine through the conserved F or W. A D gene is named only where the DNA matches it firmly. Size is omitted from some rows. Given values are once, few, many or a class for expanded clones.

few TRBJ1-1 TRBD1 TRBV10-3 TGTGCCATCGGGGGGACAGGCTCCACTGAAGCTTTCTTT CAIGGTGSTEAFF
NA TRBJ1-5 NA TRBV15 TGTGCCACCAGCAGAGCCGTCGATCAGCCCCAGCATTTT CATSRAVDQPQHF
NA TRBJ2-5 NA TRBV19 TGTGCCAGTAGTGGGGGAGAGACCCAGTACTTC CASSGGETQYF
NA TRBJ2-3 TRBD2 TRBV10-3 TGTGCCATCAGGACAGGTGGACTAGCGGGTCCTAGCACAGATACGCAGTATTTT CAIRTGGLAGPSTDTQYF
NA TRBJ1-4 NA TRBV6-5 TGTGCCGGCGGCAAGGGAAATGAAAAACTGTTTTTT CAGGKGNEKLFF
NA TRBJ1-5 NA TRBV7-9 TGTGCCAGCAGCTTAAAGGGCGACGGCAATCAGCCCCAGCATTTT CASSLKGDGNQPQHF
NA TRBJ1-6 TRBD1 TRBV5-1 TGCGCCAGCAGCTTGGGGGGACAGGGGTATAATTCACCCCTCCACTTT CASSLGGQGYNSPLHF
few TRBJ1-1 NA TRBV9 TGTGCCAGCAGCCCCGCAGACACTGAAGCTTTCTTT CASSPADTEAFF
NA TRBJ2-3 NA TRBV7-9 TGTGCCAGCAGCTCCGAAACAGATACGCAGTATTTT CASSSETDTQYF
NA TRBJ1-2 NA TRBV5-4 TGTGCCAGCAGCTCCCCACCCCGGGGCCGCGGGTATGGCTACACCTTC CASSSPPRGRGYGYTF
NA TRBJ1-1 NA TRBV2 TGTGCCAGCAGTGGTACGGGACGGAACACTGAAGCTTTCTTT CASSGTGRNTEAFF
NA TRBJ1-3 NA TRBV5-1 TGCGCCAGCAGCGGGGTATCTGGGAGCACCATATATTTT CASSGVSGSTIYF
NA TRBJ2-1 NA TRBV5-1 TGCGCCAGCAGCTTGGAGAATGAGCAGTTCTTC CASSLENEQFF
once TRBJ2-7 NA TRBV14 TGTGCCAGCAGCCCGAGAGGGAATGTCCCTTACGAGCAGTACTTC CASSPRGNVPYEQYF
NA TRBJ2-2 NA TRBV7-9 TGTGCCAGCAGCTTGGACACCGGGGAGCTGTTTTTT CASSLDTGELFF
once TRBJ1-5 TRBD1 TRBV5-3 TGTGCCAGAAGCTCGGGACAGGTTCCCCCCAAGAACCAGCCCCAGCATTTT CARSSGQVPPKNQPQHF
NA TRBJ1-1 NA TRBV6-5 TGTGCCAGCAGTTATTCCGGCCGGGGCCGAAGGACTGAAGCTTTCTTT CASSYSGRGRRTEAFF
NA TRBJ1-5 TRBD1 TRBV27 TGTGCCAGCAGTACAGGACAGGGCCTTAGCAATCAGCCCCAGCATTTT CASSTGQGLSNQPQHF
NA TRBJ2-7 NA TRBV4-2 TGTGCCAGCAGCCAAGCCTACGAGCAGTACTTC CASSQAYEQYF
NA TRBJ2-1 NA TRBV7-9 TGTGCCAGCAGCCTAACGGACCTCGGGACCTCCTACAATGAGCAGTTCTTC CASSLTDLGTSYNEQFF
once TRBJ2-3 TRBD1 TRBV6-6 TGTGCCAGCAGGGGCCGGGACAGGGGCTATACGCAGTATTTT CASRGRDRGYTQYF
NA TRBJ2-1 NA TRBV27 TGTGCCAGCAGTTTACTGTTCTCCTACAATGAGCAGTTCTTC CASSLLFSYNEQFF
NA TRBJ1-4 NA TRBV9 TGTGCCAGCAGCCCCCACCGGAAAGACTATACAACTAATGAAAAACTGTTTTTT CASSPHRKDYTTNEKLFF
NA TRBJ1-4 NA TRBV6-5 TGTGCCAGCAGTCCCCGGGACATGTGGAAGGAACTGTTTTTT CASSPRDMWKELFF
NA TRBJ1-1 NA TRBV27 TGTGCCAGCAGTCCTAACAGGGCTGGGAACACTGAAGCTTTCTTT CASSPNRAGNTEAFF
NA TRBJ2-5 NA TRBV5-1 TGCGCCAGCAGCTTGGCCGCACAGCAAGAGACCCAGTACTTC CASSLAAQQETQYF
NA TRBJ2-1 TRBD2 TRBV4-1 TGCGCCAGCAGGCCAACCCTTCTAGCGGGAGGATATGAGCAGTTCTTC CASRPTLLAGGYEQFF
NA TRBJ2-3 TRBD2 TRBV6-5 TGTGCCAGCAGTTCGGGACTAGCGGGGGGCACAGATACGCAGTATTTT CASSSGLAGGTDTQYF
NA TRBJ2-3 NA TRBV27 TGTGCCAGCAGTTCCCTGGGGGATTGGGGCACAGATACGCAGTATTTT CASSSLGDWGTDTQYF
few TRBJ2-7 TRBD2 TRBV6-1 TGTGCCAGCAGTGAAGAAGAGGGAGGGCCCTACGAGCAGTACTTC CASSEEEGGPYEQYF
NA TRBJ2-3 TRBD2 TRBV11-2 TGTGCCAGCAGCTTAGGCCCAGCGGGAGCAACAGATACGCAGTATTTT CASSLGPAGATDTQYF
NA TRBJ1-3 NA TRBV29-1 TGCAGCGTTGAGTCCGGAGACACCATATATTTT CSVESGDTIYF
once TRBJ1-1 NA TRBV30 TGTGCCTGGGACTTGTGGAACACTGAAGCTTTCTTT CAWDLWNTEAFF
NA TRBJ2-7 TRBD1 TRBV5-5 TGTGCCAGCAGCTTAACCGGGACAGAATACGAGCAGTACTTC CASSLTGTEYEQYF
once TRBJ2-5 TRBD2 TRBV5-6 TGTGCCAGCAGCCAACTTTCTAGCGGGAGGGAGGAGACCCAGTACTTC CASSQLSSGREETQYF
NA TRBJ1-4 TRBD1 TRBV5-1 TGCGCCAGCAGCCAGGGGACAGGGGGGACGGCTAATGAAAAACTGTTTTTT CASSQGTGGTANEKLFF
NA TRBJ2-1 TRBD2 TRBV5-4 TGTGCCAGCAGCTTGGAGGGACTAGCGGTCAATGAGCAGTTCTTC CASSLEGLAVNEQFF
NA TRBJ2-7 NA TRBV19 TGTGCCAGTAGTATTAGCGTGTCCTACGAGCAGTACTTC CASSISVSYEQYF
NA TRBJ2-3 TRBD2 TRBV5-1 TGCGCCAGCAGCTCGGGACTAGCGGGAGGTACAGATACGCAGTATTTT CASSSGLAGGTDTQYF
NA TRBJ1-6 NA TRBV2 TGTGCCAGCATGCGGGGGGATAGTTATATGGGACCCCTCCACTTT CASMRGDSYMGPLHF
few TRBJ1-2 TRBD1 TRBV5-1 TGCGCCAGCAGCTACGGGACAGGGGACTATGGCTACACCTTC CASSYGTGDYGYTF
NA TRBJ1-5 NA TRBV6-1 TGTGCCAGCAGTGAAAGGAGACGGATCCCCAATCAGCCCCAGCATTTT CASSERRRIPNQPQHF
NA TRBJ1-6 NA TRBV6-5 TGTGCCAGCAGTTTGGGGGGGCGGAATTCACCCCTCCACTTT CASSLGGRNSPLHF
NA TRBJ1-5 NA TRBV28 TGTGCCAGCAGTAGCCGGGGAAGGGGAGAACAGCCCCAGCATTTT CASSSRGRGEQPQHF
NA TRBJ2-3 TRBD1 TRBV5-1 TGCGCCAGCAGCCCGGGGACAGGGGGTACAGATACGCAGTATTTT CASSPGTGGTDTQYF
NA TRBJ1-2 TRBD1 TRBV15 TGTGCCACCAGCAGAGTGGGACAGAGCTATGGCTACACCTTC CATSRVGQSYGYTF
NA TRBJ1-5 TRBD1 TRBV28 TGTGCCAGCAGCCCCCAACAGGGGAGCAATCAGCCCCAGCATTTT CASSPQQGSNQPQHF
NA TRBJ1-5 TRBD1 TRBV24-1 TGTGCCACCAGTGATTTTCCCGGACAGGGGGCAGGTCAGCCCCAGCATTTT CATSDFPGQGAGQPQHF
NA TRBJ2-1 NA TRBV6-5 TGTGCCAGCACCCCGGTGGCTAGTTACAATGAGCAGTTCTTC CASTPVASYNEQFF
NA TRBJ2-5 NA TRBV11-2 TGTGCCAGCAGCCAAGGGGCTACCCAAGAGACCCAGTACTTC CASSQGATQETQYF
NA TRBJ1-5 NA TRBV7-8 TGTGCCAGCAGCACTATGAATAGGGAGCAGCCCCAGCATTTT CASSTMNREQPQHF
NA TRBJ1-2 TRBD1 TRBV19 TGTGCCAGTAGTCCTGGGACAGGGGTAACGGGCTACACCTTC CASSPGTGVTGYTF
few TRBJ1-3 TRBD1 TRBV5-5 TGTGCCAGCGACCGGGGACAGCTCATTGGAAACACCATATATTTT CASDRGQLIGNTIYF
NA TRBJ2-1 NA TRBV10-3 TGTGCCATCAGTGAGGGGAGAAACATCGGGAATGAGCAGTTCTTC CAISEGRNIGNEQFF
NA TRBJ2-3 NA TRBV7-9 TGTGCCAGCAGCTTAGGGCGCTCGGGGTCCCCCCACACAGATACGCAGTATTTT CASSLGRSGSPHTDTQYF
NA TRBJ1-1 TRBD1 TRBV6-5 TGTGCCAGCAGTTCGGACAGGGGGCGACCTGAAGCTTTCTTT CASSSDRGRPEAFF
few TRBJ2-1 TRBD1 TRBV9 TGTGCCCGTCGGAAAAAGGGGGACAGGGATCTACTGAACTACAATGAGCAGTTCTTC CARRKKGDRDLLNYNEQFF